The sequence of this T cell receptor (beta chain) was determined in a study of T cell clones after liver transplantation. Generated by immunoSEQ multiplex PCR, the TCRdb table keeps only in-frame clones and is missing some. Here the sample spans tens of thousands of clones, 70% to 75% being singletons. V lost 10 bases to trimming and J lost 5 bases, with 9 bases between them. Germline V gives CDR1 MDHEN, CDR2 SYDVKM. The CDR3 spans 12 residues. This TCR came from a human donor who received a liver transplant. The material was CD4+ T cells from blood, obtained before liver transplant. This chain connects TRBV28 to TRBJ1-6; D unclear. The CDR3 is CATNMNNSPLHF. The CDR3 DNA sequence: TGTGCCACTAATATGAATAATTCACCCCTCCACTTT.